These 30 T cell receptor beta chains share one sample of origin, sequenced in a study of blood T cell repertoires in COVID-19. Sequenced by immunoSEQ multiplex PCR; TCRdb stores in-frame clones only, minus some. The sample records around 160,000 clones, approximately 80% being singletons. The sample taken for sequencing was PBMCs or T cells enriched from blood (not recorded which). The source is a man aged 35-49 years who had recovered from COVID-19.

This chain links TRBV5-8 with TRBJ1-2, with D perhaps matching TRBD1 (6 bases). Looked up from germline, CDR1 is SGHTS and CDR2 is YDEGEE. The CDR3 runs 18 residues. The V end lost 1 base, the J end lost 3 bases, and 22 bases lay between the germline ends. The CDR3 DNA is TGTGCCAGCAGCTTGCGGCCGGGGGGCCACCTCCGAGACTATGGCTACACCTTC. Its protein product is CASSLRPGGHLRDYGYTF.

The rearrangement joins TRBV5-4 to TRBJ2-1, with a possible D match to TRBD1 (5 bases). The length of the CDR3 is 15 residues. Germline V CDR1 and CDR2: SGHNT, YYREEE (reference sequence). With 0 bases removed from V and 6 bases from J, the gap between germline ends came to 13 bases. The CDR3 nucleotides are TGTGCCAGCAGCTTGGCCTCAGGGTCCGGCAATGAGCAGTTCTTC. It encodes CASSLASGSGNEQFF.

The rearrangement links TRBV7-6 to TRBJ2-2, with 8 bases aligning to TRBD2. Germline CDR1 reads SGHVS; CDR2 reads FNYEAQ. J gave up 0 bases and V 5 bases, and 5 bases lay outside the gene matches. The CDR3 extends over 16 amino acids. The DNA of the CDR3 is TGTGCCAGCAGCGCGGGGGGCGGCTCGAACACCGGGGAGCTGTTTTTT. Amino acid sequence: CASSAGGGSNTGELFF.

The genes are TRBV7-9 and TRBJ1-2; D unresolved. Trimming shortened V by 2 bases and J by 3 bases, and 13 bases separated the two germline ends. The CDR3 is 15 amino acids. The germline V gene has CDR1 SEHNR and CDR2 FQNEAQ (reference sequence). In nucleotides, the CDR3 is TGTGCCAGCAGCTTATCGGTAGTTACAGACTATGGCTACACCTTC. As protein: CASSLSVVTDYGYTF.

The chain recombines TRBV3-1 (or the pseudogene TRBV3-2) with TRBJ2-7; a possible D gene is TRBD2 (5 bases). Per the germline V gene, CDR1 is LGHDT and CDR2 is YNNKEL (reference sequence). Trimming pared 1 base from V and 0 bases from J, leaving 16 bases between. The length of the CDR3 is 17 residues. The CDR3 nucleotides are TGTGCCAGCAGCCAAGTTGGTGCAGCGGCCAGCTCCTACGAGCAGTACTTC. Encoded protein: CASSQVGAAASSYEQYF.

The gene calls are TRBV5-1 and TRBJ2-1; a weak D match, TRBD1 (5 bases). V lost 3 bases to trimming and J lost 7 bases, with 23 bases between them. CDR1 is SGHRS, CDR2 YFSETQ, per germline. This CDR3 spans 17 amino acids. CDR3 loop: CASSYFTVKGDLNEQFF. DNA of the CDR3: TGCGCCAGCAGCTATTTCACAGTGAAAGGGGATTTGAATGAGCAGTTCTTC.

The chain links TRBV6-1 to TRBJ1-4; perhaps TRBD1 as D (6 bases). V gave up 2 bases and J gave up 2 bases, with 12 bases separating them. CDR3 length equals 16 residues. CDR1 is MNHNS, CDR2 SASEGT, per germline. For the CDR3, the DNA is TGTGCCAGCAGTGAACGGGGGGCCGGGACTAATGAAAAACTGTTTTTT. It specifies CASSERGAGTNEKLFF.

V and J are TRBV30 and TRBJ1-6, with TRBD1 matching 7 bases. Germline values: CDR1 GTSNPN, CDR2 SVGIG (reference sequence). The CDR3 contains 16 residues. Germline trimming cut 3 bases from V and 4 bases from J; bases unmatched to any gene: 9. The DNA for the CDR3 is TGTGCCTGGAGGCTTTCAGGGGGACAGTATAATTCACCCCTCCACTTT. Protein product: CAWRLSGGQYNSPLHF.

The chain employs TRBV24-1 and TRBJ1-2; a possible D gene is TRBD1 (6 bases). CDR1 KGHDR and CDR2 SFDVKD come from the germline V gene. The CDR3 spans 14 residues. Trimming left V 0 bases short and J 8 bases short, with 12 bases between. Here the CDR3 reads CATSDLQSGTGYTF. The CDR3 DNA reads TGTGCCACCAGTGATTTGCAGTCGGGGACAGGCTACACCTTC.

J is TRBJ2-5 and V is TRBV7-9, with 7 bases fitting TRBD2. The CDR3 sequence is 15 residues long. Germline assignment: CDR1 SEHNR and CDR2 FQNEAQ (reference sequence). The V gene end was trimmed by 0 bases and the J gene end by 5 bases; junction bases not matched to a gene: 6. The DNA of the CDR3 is TGTGCCAGCAGCTTAGCGAGGGGAGGGAGCGAGACCCAGTACTTC. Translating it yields CASSLARGGSETQYF.

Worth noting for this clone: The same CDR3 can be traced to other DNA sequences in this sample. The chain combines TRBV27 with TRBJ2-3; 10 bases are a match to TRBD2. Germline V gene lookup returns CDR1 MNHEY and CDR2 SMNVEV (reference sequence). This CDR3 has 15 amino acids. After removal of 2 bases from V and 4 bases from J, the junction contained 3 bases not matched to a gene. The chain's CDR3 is CASSLRAGGPDTQYF. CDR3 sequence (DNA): TGTGCCAGCAGTTTACGAGCGGGGGGGCCAGATACGCAGTATTTT.

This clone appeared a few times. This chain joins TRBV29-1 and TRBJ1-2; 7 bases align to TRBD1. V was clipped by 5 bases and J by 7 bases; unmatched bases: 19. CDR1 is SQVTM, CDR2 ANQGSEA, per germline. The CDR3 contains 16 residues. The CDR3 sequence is CSVSTDRAETPVGYTF. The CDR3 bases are TGCAGCGTTTCTACAGACAGGGCGGAAACCCCGGTTGGCTACACCTTC. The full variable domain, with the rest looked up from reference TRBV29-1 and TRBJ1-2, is SAVISQKPSRDICQRGTSLTIQCQVDSQVTMMFWYRQQPGQSLTLIATANQGSEATYESGFVIDKFPISRPNLTFSTLTVSNMSPEDSSIYLCSVSTDRAETPVGYTFGSGTRLTVV.

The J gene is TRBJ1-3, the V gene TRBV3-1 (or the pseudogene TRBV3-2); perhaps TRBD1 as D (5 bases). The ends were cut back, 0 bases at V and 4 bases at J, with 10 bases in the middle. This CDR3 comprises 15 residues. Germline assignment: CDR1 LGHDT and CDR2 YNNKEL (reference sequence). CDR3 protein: CASSQDKAGGNTIYF. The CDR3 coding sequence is TGTGCCAGCAGCCAAGATAAGGCAGGGGGAAACACCATATATTTT.

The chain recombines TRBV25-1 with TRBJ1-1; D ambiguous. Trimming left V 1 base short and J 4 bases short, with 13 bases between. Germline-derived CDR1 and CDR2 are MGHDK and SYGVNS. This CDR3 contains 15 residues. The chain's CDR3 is CASSESGRVVTEAFF. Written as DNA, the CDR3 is TGTGCCAGCAGTGAATCTGGTCGGGTTGTCACTGAAGCTTTCTTT.

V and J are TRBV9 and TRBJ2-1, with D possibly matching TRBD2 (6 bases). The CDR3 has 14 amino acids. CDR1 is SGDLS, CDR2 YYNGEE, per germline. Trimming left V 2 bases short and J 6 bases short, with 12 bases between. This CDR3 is CASSVGTPANEQFF. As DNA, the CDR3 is TGTGCCAGCAGCGTCGGGACTCCAGCCAATGAGCAGTTCTTC.

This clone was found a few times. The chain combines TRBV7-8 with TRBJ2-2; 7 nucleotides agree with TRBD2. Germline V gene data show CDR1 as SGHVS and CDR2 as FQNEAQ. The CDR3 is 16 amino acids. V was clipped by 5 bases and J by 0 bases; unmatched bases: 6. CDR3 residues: CASSPRSGANTGELFF. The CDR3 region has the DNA TGTGCCAGCAGCCCCCGGAGCGGGGCGAACACCGGGGAGCTGTTTTTT.

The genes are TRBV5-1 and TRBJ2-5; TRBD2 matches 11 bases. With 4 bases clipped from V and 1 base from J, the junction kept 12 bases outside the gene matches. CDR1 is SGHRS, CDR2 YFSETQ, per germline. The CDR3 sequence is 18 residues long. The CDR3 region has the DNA TGCGCCAGCAGCCAGAGGGCTAGCGGGGGGCCCGTCCAAGAGACCCAGTACTTC. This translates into CASSQRASGGPVQETQYF.

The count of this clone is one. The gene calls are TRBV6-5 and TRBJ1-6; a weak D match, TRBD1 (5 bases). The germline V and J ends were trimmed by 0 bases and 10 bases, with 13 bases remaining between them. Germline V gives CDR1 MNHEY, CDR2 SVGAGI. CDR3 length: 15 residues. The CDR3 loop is CASSYSGLAGSPLHF. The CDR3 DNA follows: TGTGCCAGCAGTTACTCGGGACTTGCCGGATCACCCCTCCACTTT.

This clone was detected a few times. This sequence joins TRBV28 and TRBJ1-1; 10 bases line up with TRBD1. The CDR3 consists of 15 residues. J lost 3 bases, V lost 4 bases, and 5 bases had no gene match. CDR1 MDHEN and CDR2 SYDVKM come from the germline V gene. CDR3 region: CASSSGTGAYTEAFF. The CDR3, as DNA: TGTGCCAGCAGTTCGGGGACAGGGGCGTACACTGAAGCTTTCTTT. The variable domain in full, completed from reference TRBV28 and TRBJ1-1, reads DVKVTQSSRYLVKRTGEKVFLECVQDMDHENMFWYRQDPGLGLRLIYFSYDVKMKEKGDIPEGYSVSREKKERFSLILESASTNQTSMYLCASSSGTGAYTEAFFGQGTRLTVV.

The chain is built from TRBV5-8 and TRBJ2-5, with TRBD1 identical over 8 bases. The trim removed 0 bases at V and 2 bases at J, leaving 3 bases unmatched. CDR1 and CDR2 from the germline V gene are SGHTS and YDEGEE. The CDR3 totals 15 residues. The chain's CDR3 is CASSLDRGEQETQYF. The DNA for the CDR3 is TGTGCCAGCAGCTTGGACAGGGGGGAACAAGAGACCCAGTACTTC.

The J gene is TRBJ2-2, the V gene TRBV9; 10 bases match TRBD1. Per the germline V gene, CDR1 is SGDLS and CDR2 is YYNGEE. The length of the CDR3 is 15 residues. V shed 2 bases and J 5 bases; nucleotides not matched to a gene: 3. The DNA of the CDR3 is TGTGCCAGCAGCGTTGCGGACAGGGGGACCGGGGAGCTGTTTTTT. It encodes CASSVADRGTGELFF.

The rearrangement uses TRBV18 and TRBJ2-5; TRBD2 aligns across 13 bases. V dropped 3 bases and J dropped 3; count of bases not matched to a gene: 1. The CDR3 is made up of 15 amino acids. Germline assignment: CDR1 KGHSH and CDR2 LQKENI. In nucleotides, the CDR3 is TGTGCCAGCTCACCGGGGACTAGCGGGGAAGAGACCCAGTACTTC. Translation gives CASSPGTSGEETQYF.

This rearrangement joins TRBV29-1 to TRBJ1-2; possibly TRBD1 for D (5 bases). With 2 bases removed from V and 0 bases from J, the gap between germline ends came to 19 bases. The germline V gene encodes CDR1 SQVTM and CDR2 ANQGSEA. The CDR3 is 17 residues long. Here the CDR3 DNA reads TGCAGCGTTGAATCCAGGGTCTCATCGAATACTAACTATGGCTACACCTTC. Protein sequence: CSVESRVSSNTNYGYTF.

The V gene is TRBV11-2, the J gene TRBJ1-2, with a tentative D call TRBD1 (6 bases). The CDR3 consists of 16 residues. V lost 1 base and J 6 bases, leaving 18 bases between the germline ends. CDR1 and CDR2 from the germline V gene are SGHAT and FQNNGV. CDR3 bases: TGTGCCAGCAGCTTAGCGATCGTAACAGGGAGGGATGGCTACACCTTC. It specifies CASSLAIVTGRDGYTF.

The CDR3 DNA follows: TGTGCCAGCAGCTTATTTAGCGGGTACGAGCAGTACTTC. Amino acid sequence: CASSLFSGYEQYF. The chain links TRBV7-3 to TRBJ2-7; 7 bases match TRBD2. CDR1 is SGHTA and CDR2 is FQGTGA in the germline V gene. The CDR3 consists of 13 residues. V lost 2 bases and J lost 4; bases outside the gene matches: 2.

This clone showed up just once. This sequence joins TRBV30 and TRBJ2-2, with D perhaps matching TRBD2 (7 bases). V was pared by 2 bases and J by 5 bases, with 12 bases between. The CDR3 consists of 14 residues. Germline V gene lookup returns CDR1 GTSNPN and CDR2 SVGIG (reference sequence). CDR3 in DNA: TGTGCCTGGAGTCCCGGGGGGCCGACCGGGGAGCTGTTTTTT. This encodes CAWSPGGPTGELFF.

Here the CDR3 reads CASSLAPGQPQHF. DNA for the CDR3: TGTGCCAGCAGCTTAGCCCCCGGTCAGCCCCAGCATTTT. The chain uses TRBV7-2 and TRBJ1-5, with D unclear. Looked up from germline, CDR1 is SGHTA and CDR2 is FQGNSA. V was trimmed by 0 bases and J by 6 bases, leaving 6 bases between them. The CDR3 is made up of 13 amino acids.

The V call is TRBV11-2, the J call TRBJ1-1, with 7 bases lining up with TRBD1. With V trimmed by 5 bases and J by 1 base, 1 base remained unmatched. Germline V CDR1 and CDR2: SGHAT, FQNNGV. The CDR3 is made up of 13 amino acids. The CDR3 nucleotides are TGTGCCAGCAGCCCAGGGGGGAACACTGAAGCTTTCTTT. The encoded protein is CASSPGGNTEAFF.

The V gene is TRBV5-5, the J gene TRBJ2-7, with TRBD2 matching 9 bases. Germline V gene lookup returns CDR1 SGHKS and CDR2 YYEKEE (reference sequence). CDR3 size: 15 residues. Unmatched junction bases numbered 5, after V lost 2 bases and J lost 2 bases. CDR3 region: CASSLTAGGTYEQYV. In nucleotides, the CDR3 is TGTGCCAGCAGCTTAACGGCGGGGGGGACCTACGAGCAGTACGTC.

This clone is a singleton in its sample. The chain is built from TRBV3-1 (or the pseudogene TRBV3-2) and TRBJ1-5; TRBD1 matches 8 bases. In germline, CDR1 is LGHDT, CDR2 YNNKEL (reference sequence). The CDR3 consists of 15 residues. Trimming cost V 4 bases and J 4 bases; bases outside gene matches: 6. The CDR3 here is CASSPGDRPNQPQHF. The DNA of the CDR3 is TGTGCCAGCAGCCCCGGGGACAGGCCTAATCAGCCCCAGCATTTT.